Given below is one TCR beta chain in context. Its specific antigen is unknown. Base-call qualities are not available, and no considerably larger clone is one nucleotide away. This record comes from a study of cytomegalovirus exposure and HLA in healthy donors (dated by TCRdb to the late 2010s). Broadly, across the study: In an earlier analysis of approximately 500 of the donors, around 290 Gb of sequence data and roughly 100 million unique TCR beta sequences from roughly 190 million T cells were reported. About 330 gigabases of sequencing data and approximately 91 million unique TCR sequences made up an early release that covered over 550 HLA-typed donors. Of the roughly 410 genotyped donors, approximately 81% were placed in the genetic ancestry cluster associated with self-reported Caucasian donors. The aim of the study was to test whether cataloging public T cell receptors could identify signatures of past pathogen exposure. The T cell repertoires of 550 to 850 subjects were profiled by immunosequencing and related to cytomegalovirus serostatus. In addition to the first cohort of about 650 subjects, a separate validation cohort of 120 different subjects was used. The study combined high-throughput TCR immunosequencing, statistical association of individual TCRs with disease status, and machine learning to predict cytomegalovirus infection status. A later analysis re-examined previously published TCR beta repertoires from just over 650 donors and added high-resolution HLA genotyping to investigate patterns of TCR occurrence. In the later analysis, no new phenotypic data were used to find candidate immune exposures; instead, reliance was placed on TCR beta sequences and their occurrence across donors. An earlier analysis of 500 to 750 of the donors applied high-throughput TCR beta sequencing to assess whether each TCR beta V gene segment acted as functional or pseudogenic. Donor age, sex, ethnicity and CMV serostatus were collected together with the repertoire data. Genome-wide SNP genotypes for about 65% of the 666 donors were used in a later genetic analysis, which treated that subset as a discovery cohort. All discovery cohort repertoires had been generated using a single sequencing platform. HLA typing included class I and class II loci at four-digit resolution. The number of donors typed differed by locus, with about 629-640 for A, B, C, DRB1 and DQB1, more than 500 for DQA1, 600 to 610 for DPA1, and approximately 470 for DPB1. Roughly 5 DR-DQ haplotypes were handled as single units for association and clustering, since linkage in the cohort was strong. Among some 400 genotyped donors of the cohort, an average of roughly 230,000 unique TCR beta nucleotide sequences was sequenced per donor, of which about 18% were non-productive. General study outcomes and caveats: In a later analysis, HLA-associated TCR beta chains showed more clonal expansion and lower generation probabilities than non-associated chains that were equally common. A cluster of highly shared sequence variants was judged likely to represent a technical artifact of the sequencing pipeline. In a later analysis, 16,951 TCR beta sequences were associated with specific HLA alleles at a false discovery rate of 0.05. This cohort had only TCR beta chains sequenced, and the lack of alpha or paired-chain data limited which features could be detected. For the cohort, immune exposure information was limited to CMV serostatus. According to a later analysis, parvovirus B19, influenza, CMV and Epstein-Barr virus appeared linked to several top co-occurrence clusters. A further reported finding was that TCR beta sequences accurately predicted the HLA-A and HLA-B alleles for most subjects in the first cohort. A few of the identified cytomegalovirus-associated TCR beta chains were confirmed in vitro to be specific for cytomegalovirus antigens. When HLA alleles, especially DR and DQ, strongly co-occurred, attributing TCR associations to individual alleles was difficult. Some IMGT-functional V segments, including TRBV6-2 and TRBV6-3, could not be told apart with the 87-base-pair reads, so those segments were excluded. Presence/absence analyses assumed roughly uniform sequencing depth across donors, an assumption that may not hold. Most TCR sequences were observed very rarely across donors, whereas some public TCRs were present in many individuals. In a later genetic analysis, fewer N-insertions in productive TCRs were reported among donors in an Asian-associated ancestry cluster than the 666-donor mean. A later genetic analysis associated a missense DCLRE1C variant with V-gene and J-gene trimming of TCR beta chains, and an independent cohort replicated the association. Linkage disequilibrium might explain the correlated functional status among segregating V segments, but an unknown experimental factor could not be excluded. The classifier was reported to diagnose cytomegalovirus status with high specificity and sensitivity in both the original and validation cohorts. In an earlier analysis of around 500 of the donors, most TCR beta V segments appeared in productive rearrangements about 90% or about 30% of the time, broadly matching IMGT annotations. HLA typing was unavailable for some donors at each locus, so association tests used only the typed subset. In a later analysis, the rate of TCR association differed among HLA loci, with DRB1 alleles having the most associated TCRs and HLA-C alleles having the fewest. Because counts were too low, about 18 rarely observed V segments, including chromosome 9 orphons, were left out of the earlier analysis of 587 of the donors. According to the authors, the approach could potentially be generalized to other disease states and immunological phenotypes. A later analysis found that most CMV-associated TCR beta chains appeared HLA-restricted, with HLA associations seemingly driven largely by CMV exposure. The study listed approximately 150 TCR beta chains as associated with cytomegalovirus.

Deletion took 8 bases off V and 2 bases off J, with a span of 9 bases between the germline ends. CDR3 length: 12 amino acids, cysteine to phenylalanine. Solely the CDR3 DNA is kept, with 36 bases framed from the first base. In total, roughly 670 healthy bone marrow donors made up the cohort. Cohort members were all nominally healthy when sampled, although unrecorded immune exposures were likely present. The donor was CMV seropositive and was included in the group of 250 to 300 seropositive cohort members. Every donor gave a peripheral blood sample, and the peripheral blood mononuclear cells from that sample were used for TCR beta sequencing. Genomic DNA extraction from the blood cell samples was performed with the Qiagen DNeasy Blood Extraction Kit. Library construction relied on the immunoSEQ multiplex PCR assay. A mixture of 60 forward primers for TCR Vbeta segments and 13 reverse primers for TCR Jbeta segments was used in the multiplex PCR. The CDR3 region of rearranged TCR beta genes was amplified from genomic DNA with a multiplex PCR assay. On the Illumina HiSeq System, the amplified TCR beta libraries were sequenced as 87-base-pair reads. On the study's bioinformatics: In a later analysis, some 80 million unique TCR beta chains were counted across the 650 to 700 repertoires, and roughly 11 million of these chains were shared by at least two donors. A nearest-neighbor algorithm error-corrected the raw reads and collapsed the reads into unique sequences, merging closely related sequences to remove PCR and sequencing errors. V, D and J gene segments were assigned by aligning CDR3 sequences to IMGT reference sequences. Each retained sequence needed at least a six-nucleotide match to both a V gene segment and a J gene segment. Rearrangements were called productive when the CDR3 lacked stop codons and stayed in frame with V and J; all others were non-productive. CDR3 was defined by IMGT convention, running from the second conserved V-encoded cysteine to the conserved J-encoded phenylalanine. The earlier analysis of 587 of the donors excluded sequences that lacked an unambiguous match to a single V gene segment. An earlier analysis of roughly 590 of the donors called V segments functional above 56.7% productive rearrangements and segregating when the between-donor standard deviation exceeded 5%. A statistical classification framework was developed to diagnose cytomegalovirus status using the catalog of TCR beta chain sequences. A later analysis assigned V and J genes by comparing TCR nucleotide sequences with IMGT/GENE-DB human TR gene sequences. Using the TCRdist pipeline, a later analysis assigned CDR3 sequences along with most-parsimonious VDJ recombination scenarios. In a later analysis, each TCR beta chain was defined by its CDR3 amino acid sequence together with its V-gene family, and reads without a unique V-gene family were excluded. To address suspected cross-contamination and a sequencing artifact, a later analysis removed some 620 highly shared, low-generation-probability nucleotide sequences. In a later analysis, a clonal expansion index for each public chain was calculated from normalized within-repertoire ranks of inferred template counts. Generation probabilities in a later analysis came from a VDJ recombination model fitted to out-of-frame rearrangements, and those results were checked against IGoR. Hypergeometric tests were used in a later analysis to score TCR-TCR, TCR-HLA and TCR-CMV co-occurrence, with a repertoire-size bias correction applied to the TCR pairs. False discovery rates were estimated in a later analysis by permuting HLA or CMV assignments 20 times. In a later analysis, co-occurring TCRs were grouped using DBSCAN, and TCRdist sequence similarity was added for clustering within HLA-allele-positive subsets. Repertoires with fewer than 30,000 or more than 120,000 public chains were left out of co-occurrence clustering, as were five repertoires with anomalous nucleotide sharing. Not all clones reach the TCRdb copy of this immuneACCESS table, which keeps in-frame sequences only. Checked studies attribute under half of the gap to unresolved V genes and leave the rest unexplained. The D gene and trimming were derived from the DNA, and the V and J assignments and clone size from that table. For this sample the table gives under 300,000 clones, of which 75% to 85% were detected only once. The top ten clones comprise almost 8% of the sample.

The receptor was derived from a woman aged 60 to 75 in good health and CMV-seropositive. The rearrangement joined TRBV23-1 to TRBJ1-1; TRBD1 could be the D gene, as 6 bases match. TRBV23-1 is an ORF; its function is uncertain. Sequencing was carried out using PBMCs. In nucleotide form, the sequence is TGCGCCAGCCTGGACAGCAACACTGAAGCTTTCTTT. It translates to CASLDSNTEAFF.